This passage covers 8 T cell receptor beta chains from one sample sequenced in a study of cytomegalovirus exposure and HLA in healthy donors. The primer mix had 60 Vbeta and 13 Jbeta primers. TCRdb keeps only in-frame clones here, not all; method: immunoSEQ multiplex PCR. The sample lists 130,000 to 150,000 clones; roughly 85% were seen once. Sequences were obtained from PBMCs. Every receptor here comes from a male donor in good health and CMV-seronegative.

The chain combines TRBV7-6 with TRBJ2-7; TRBD1 aligns across 7 bases. Germline V gene lookup returns CDR1 SGHVS and CDR2 FNYEAQ. V was clipped by 4 bases and J by 2 bases; unmatched bases: 5. The CDR3 has 14 amino acids. CDR3 amino acids: CASSSRDSTYEQYF. In DNA, the CDR3 is TGTGCCAGCAGCTCCCGGGACAGCACCTACGAGCAGTACTTC. Full variable domain (missing parts from reference TRBV7-6 and TRBJ2-7): GAGVSQSPRYKVTKRGQDVALRCDPISGHVSLYWYRQALGQGPEFLTYFNYEAQQDKSGLPNDRFSAERPEGSISTLTIQRTEQRDSAMYRCASSSRDSTYEQYFGPGTRLTVT.

The rearrangement links TRBV10-2 to TRBJ2-2; 14 bases line up with TRBD2. This CDR3 has 16 amino acids. Germline CDR1 WSHSY, CDR2 SAAADI. The V and J ends lost 6 bases and 7 bases, in that order; junction bases with no gene match: 7. CDR3 sequence reads: CASRRLAGGPGGELFF. In DNA form, the CDR3 reads TGCGCCAGCAGAAGACTAGCGGGGGGGCCAGGCGGGGAGCTGTTTTTT.

This chain links TRBV7-9 with TRBJ1-5; TRBD1 matches at 7 bases. Germline loops: CDR1 SEHNR, CDR2 FQNEAQ (reference sequence). The CDR3 consists of 13 residues. With 5 bases clipped from V and 5 bases from J, the junction kept 3 bases outside the gene matches. The CDR3 loop reads CASSRQGDQPQHF. The CDR3 DNA reads TGTGCCAGCAGCCGACAGGGTGATCAGCCCCAGCATTTT.

This chain uses TRBV2 with TRBJ2-5, with D maybe TRBD2 (5 bases). Germline values: CDR1 SNHLY, CDR2 FYNNEI. The CDR3 is made up of 13 amino acids. The ends were cut back, 4 bases at V and 5 bases at J, with 11 bases in the middle. CDR3 nucleotide sequence: TGTGCCAGCAGTGGAGGGCTAAGGGAGACCCAGTACTTC. This encodes CASSGGLRETQYF.

This sequence joins TRBV28 and TRBJ2-5; 10 bases align to TRBD1. Judging by the DNA end, TRBJ2-7 fits better; the J call may be wrong. This CDR3 is 15 amino acids long. Germline V gives CDR1 MDHEN, CDR2 SYDVKM. CDR3 sequence (DNA): TGTGCCAGCAGTCCGGGGGACAGGGGTTCCTACGAGCAGTACTTC. Protein product: CASSPGDRGSYEQYF.

The table lists this clone with a count of one. V is TRBV5-6 and J is TRBJ2-3, with TRBD2 identical over 10 bases. This CDR3 is built from 16 residues. Germline V lookup: CDR1 SGHDT, CDR2 YYEEEE. Germline trimming cut 4 bases from V and 0 bases from J; bases unmatched to any gene: 5. CDR3 region: CASSQTSGASTDTQYF. The CDR3 nucleotides are TGTGCCAGCAGCCAAACTAGCGGGGCTAGCACAGATACGCAGTATTTT.

The chain joins TRBV7-9 to TRBJ2-3; D is uncertain. The length of the CDR3 is 15 residues. The germline gives CDR1 SEHNR, CDR2 FQNEAQ (reference sequence). Trimming took off 4 bases at V and 0 bases at J, with 11 bases between the two ends. The CDR3 DNA follows: TGTGCCAGCAGCTACCGCGAAGCTAGCACAGATACGCAGTATTTT. It is translated as CASSYREASTDTQYF.

This CDR3 reads CACPPGQGGGYTF. The CDR3, as DNA: TGTGCCTGCCCCCCGGGACAGGGTGGTGGCTACACCTTC. The chain recombines TRBV30 with TRBJ1-2, with 9 nucleotides matching TRBD1. The germline gives CDR1 GTSNPN, CDR2 SVGIG (reference sequence). The junction had 9 bases not matched to a gene; V was cut back by 6 bases and J by 7 bases. The CDR3 loop spans 13 amino acids.